The 9 T cell receptor beta chains reported below all come from one sample, sequenced in a study of neoadjuvant anti-PD-1 for oral cavity cancer. The assay was immunoSEQ multiplex PCR, and TCRdb's table has in-frame clones only and misses some. This sample has about 13,000 clones, with 67% found just once. Regarding time point: after neoadjuvant nivolumab, at surgical resection. The material was PBMCs, obtained after nivolumab (anti-PD-1) treatment. The receptors were gathered from a person aged 40-85 years with oral cavity squamous cell carcinoma.

The gene calls are TRBV11-2 and TRBJ2-3; D may be TRBD2 (5 bases). Germline CDR1 is SGHAT and CDR2 is FQNNGV. CDR3 length: 13 amino acids. V was trimmed by 2 bases and J by 8 bases, leaving 11 bases between them. The DNA of the CDR3 is TGTGCCAGCAGCTTAATTAGCGTCCCTACGCAGTATTTT. Translating it yields CASSLISVPTQYF.

The V call is TRBV29-1, the J call TRBJ2-3; 8 bases are shared with TRBD2. Trimming cost V 7 bases and J 3 bases; bases outside gene matches: 3. This CDR3 has 12 amino acids. Looked up from germline, CDR1 is SQVTM and CDR2 is ANQGSEA. Here the CDR3 reads CSGQRETDTQYF. The CDR3 nucleotides read TGCAGCGGCCAGCGGGAGACAGATACGCAGTATTTT.

V and J are TRBV6-1 and TRBJ1-5; D is undetermined. Germline values: CDR1 MNHNS, CDR2 SASEGT. V shed 4 bases and J shed 0 bases, with 13 bases lying between them. This CDR3 is built from 16 residues. The CDR3 coding sequence is TGTGCCAGCAGTGTAGGAGGGAGTTATAGCAATCAGCCCCAGCATTTT. It encodes CASSVGGSYSNQPQHF.

This clone was counted a single time. CDR3 in amino acids: CASSLGQEAFF. CDR3 sequence (DNA): TGTGCCAGCAGCTTAGGGCAGGAAGCTTTCTTT. The chain recombines TRBV11-2 with TRBJ1-1; the D is unclear. Germline V CDR1 and CDR2: SGHAT, FQNNGV. The CDR3 length is 11 residues. The ends were cut back, 1 base at V and 8 bases at J, with 5 bases in the middle.

This clone came up once. The junction departs from germline at one end; a sequencing error may be responsible. This chain joins TRBV7-7 and TRBJ1-5; D may be TRBD1 (5 bases). Germline V gives CDR1 SSHAT, CDR2 FNYEAQ (reference sequence). CDR3 size: 20 residues. The CDR3, as DNA: TGTGCTAGCAGCTGGGGCTACGGGGGGGGAGGTGATGGGTCCAATCAGCCCCAGCATTTT. It translates to CASSWGYGGGGDGSNQPQHF.

The genes are TRBV5-1 and TRBJ2-3; D gene uncertain. Germline V gives CDR1 SGHRS, CDR2 YFSETQ. Trimming cost V 3 bases and J 3 bases, with 17 bases left between them. This CDR3 has 16 amino acids. CDR3 nucleotides: TGCGCCAGCAGCTCCTCGGTTAGCCTAAGGACAGATACGCAGTATTTT. It codes for CASSSSVSLRTDTQYF. Complete variable domain (other parts from reference TRBV5-1 and TRBJ2-3): KAGVTQTPRYLIKTRGQQVTLSCSPISGHRSVSWYQQTPGQGLQFLFEYFSETQRNKGNFPGRFSGRQFSNSRSEMNVSTLELGDSALYLCASSSSVSLRTDTQYFGPGTRLTVL.

A word on this clone: Mismatch with germline at one junction end may stem from a read error. V usage is TRBV29-1 and J usage is TRBJ2-1; no clear D gene. The CDR3 is 12 residues long. Germline V gene sequence: CDR1 SQVTM, CDR2 ANQGSEA. CDR3: CSVEASFNEQFF. CDR3 DNA sequence: TGCAGCGTTGAAGCATCCTTCAATGAGCAGTTCTTC.

V is TRBV6-5 and J is TRBJ2-2; D uncertain. CDR3 length: 14 residues. Trimming took off 4 bases at V and 5 bases at J, with 11 bases between the two ends. Germline assignment: CDR1 MNHEY and CDR2 SVGAGI. The CDR3 loop is CASSSLIGTGELFF. CDR3 DNA sequence: TGTGCCAGCAGTTCCTTGATCGGGACCGGGGAGCTGTTTTTT.

The chain carries TRBV29-1 and TRBJ2-2, with no clear D. The CDR3 has 13 residues. CDR1 is SQVTM and CDR2 is ANQGSEA in the germline V gene. V shed 5 bases and J shed 6 bases, with 13 bases lying between them. The CDR3 DNA reads as TGCAGCGTTAGCGCAAATTTGGCCGGGGAGCTGTTTTTT. This translates into CSVSANLAGELFF.